The 26 T cell receptor beta chains reported below all come from one sample, sequenced in a study of T cell repertoires in cytomegalovirus infection (dated by TCRdb to the late 2010s). The instrument given in TCRdb is Illumina HiSeq 1500. TCRdb reran the public reads through fastp at Q25 and MiXCR, keeping productive beta chains. Rows are unified per CDR3 protein, each entry keeping the most common DNA and genes. In this sample the table shows 200,000 or so distinct CDR3 sequences, under 25% of which occur a single time. 2.5% to 3% of the sample lies in the top ten. The sample taken for sequencing was PBMCs. The receptors stem from a human donor in good health (CMV status not recorded). Some clones in this sample may be carry-over from other donors' samples.

This clonotype was picked up a small number of times. The chain uses TRBV7-7 and TRBJ2-2; D is uncertain. The CDR3 has 13 amino acids. V shed 7 bases and J shed 3 bases, with 9 bases lying between them. The V gene's germline CDR1 is SSHAT and CDR2 FNYEAQ (reference sequence). Here the CDR3 reads CASTQGYTGELFF. DNA of the CDR3: TGTGCCAGCACACAAGGGTACACCGGGGAGCTGTTTTTT.

This clonotype occurred a few times. The chain is built from TRBV3-1 and TRBJ2-7; no reliable D call. V dropped 4 bases and J dropped 3 bases, with 7 bases sitting between them. There are 12 residues in the CDR3. Germline CDR1 reads LGHDT; CDR2 reads YNNKEL (reference sequence). The CDR3 region is CASSRDIYEQYF. CDR3 nucleotide sequence: TGTGCCAGCAGCCGCGACATCTACGAGCAGTACTTC.

This clonotype was seen more than once but under ten times. The rearrangement links TRBV11-2 to TRBJ2-1; 8 nucleotides agree with TRBD1. Per germline, CDR1 SGHAT and CDR2 FQNNGV. This CDR3 contains 14 residues. V gave up 6 bases and J gave up 8 bases; unmatched junction bases: 9. This CDR3 reads CASRGRGRPDEQFF. CDR3 DNA sequence: TGTGCCAGCAGGGGCAGGGGGCGCCCGGATGAGCAGTTCTTC. Supplemented by reference TRBV11-2 and TRBJ2-1, the full variable domain reads EAGVAQSPRYKIIEKRQSVAFWCNPISGHATLYWYQQILGQGPKLLIQFQNNGVVDDSQLPKDRFSAERLKGVDSTLKIQPAKLEDSAVYLCASRGRGRPDEQFFGPGTRLTVL.

This clonotype was seen only a few times. The V and J genes are TRBV5-1 and TRBJ2-2; 8 bases align to TRBD1. After removal of 5 bases from V and 0 bases from J, the junction contained 6 bases not matched to a gene. The CDR3 has 16 amino acids. Germline loops: CDR1 SGHRS, CDR2 YFSETQ. This CDR3 reads CASSLTGGTNTGELFF. The CDR3 bases are TGCGCCAGCAGTCTAACAGGGGGGACGAACACCGGGGAGCTGTTTTTT.

About this clonotype itself: Being one base from a much bigger clone, this may be a read error. As the CDR3 is not closed by the conserved phenylalanine or tryptophan, this likely results from a read error. The chain combines TRBV28 with TRBJ1-2; D unclear. CDR3 length: 12 residues. V was trimmed by 3 bases and J by 2 bases, leaving 4 bases between them. Germline assignment: CDR1 MDHEN and CDR2 SYDVKM. The DNA of the CDR3 is TGTGCCAGCAGTTTTTTAAACTATGGCTACACCTTA. It is translated as CASSFLNYGYTL.

V and J are TRBV27 and TRBJ1-2, with D possibly matching TRBD1 (5 bases). Trimming removed 7 bases from V and 1 base from J, with 13 bases in between. The length of the CDR3 is 14 residues. Germline CDR1 reads MNHEY; CDR2 reads SMNVEV (reference sequence). Written as DNA, the CDR3 is TGTGCCAGCATGGGGGGGGATGGTAACTATGGCTACACCTTC. Translating gives CASMGGDGNYGYTF.

The V gene is TRBV7-2, the J gene TRBJ1-5; D perhaps matches TRBD1 (5 bases). Trimming pared 5 bases from V and 9 bases from J, leaving 14 bases between. This CDR3 has 13 residues. Per the germline V gene, CDR1 is SGHTA and CDR2 is FQGNSA. The CDR3 coding sequence is TGTGCCAGCAGCCAAGCTTCGGGGCCGCCCCAGCATTTT. Amino acids: CASSQASGPPQHF.

The chain carries TRBV14 and TRBJ2-1; TRBD1 aligns across 10 bases. The V gene end was trimmed by 4 bases and the J gene end by 8 bases; junction bases not matched to a gene: 8. The CDR3 loop spans 15 amino acids. Germline values: CDR1 SGHDN, CDR2 FVKESK. CDR3 protein: CASSPRQGAWDEQFF. The CDR3 coding sequence is TGTGCCAGCAGCCCCCGACAGGGGGCTTGGGATGAGCAGTTCTTC.

This chain connects TRBV5-4 to TRBJ1-4; D ambiguous. Germline V lookup: CDR1 SGHNT, CDR2 YYREEE (reference sequence). Deletions cut 0 bases from V and 8 bases from J, with 11 bases between. This CDR3 spans 14 amino acids. The CDR3 bases are TGTGCCAGCAGCTTGGGGTCAGGACGGGAAAAACTGTTTTTT. It is translated as CASSLGSGREKLFF. The whole variable domain, remainder taken from reference TRBV5-4 and TRBJ1-4, is ETGVTQSPTHLIKTRGQQVTLRCSSQSGHNTVSWYQQALGQGPQFIFQYYREEENGRGNFPPRFSGLQFPNYSSELNVNALELDDSALYLCASSLGSGREKLFFGSGTQLSVL.

The CDR3, as DNA: TGTGCCAGCAGATCCCGGACAGGGGATTCACCCCTCCACTTT. Its translation: CASRSRTGDSPLHF. The V call is TRBV27, the J call TRBJ1-6; TRBD1 agrees at 9 bases. The CDR3 has 14 residues. The trim removed 6 bases at V and 8 bases at J, leaving 5 bases unmatched. CDR1 and CDR2 from the germline V gene are MNHEY and SMNVEV (reference sequence).

This clonotype was picked up many times. The chain uses TRBV7-6 and TRBJ2-5, with 8 bases matching TRBD2. After removal of 0 bases from V and 2 bases from J, the junction contained 2 bases not matched to a gene. Germline V lookup: CDR1 SGHVS, CDR2 FNYEAQ. CDR3 length equals 15 residues. The CDR3 coding sequence is TGTGCCAGCAGCTTAGCTACTAGCGGACAAGAGACCCAGTACTTC. It is translated as CASSLATSGQETQYF.

The V call is TRBV7-3, the J call TRBJ2-1; D remains unclear. Trimming cost V 5 bases and J 1 base, with 9 bases left between them. The CDR3 covers 14 residues. Germline CDR1 SGHTA, CDR2 FQGTGA. CDR3 DNA: TGTGCCAGCAGCCCCACCGGGTCCTACAATGAGCAGTTCTTC. It yields the protein CASSPTGSYNEQFF.

This clonotype was found a few times. The J gene is TRBJ2-1, the V gene TRBV24-1; TRBD1 agrees at 12 bases. Germline V gene lookup returns CDR1 KGHDR and CDR2 SFDVKD. The CDR3 loop spans 16 amino acids. The junction had 8 bases not matched to a gene; V was cut back by 4 bases and J by 8 bases. Here the CDR3 reads CATSEPGQGAGDEQFF. CDR3 coding DNA: TGTGCCACCAGTGAGCCGGGACAGGGGGCCGGGGATGAGCAGTTCTTC.

The V and J genes are TRBV20-1 and TRBJ1-1, with a weak D call TRBD1 (6 bases). CDR1 is DFQATT, CDR2 SNEGSKA, per germline (reference sequence). The CDR3 has 14 amino acids. Trimming pared 2 bases from V and 4 bases from J, leaving 14 bases between. The CDR3 sequence is CSARPPRGGTEAFF. CDR3 nucleotides: TGCAGTGCTAGACCCCCGAGGGGGGGCACTGAAGCTTTCTTT.

A remark on this clonotype: A read error may explain this, as a much larger clone is one base away. This chain's CDR3 is CASSPSTGPNEPFF. CDR3 in DNA: TGTGCCAGCAGCCCCTCCACGGGCCCCAATGAGCCGTTCTTC. This rearrangement joins TRBV7-8 to TRBJ2-1; D call uncertain. CDR1 and CDR2 from the germline V gene are SGHVS and FQNEAQ. The CDR3 is 14 residues long.

This clonotype was recorded many times. V is TRBV7-2 and J is TRBJ1-2, with 10 bases identical to TRBD1. The J segment lost 4 bases and the V segment lost 5 bases, leaving 4 bases of the junction unmatched. This CDR3 region has 14 residues. Germline-derived CDR1 and CDR2 are SGHTA and FQGNSA. CDR3 sequence (DNA): TGTGCCAGCAGCCGGGACAGGGGTTCCTATGGCTACACCTTC. Translated: CASSRDRGSYGYTF. Drawing the rest from reference TRBV7-2 and TRBJ1-2, the complete variable domain is GAGVSQSPSNKVTEKGKDVELRCDPISGHTALYWYRQSLGQGLEFLIYFQGNSAPDKSGLPSDRFSAERTGGSVSTLTIQRTQQEDSAVYLCASSRDRGSYGYTFGSGTRLTVV.

The rearrangement links TRBV29-1 to TRBJ1-1; 10 positions agree with TRBD1. Germline CDR1 reads SQVTM; CDR2 reads ANQGSEA. The CDR3 extends over 13 amino acids. Losses at the gene ends were 6 bases for V and 5 bases for J; bases not matched to a gene: 6. CDR3 loop: CSVAGTGDTEAFF. Here the CDR3 DNA reads TGCAGCGTGGCCGGGACAGGGGATACTGAAGCTTTCTTT.

This clonotype was counted a few times. The chain joins TRBV6-5 to TRBJ2-7; the match to TRBD1 covers 9 bases. Trimming removed 5 bases from V and 6 bases from J; junction bases left unmatched: 14. This CDR3 contains 16 residues. Germline-derived CDR1 and CDR2 are MNHEY and SVGAGI. For the CDR3, the DNA is TGTGCCAGCAGTCCCCCGCCGGGACAGGGTTTGGGCGAGCAGTACTTC. Residues: CASSPPPGQGLGEQYF.

This clonotype has at least ten counts. This sequence joins TRBV7-2 and TRBJ1-5, with D tentatively TRBD1 (5 bases). Germline CDR1 and CDR2: SGHTA and FQGNSA. Deletions cut 4 bases from V and 5 bases from J, with 15 bases between. The CDR3 is 15 amino acids. CDR3 sequence reads: CASSSQPGRDQPQHF. Written as DNA, the CDR3 is TGTGCCAGCAGCTCCCAGCCCGGCAGGGATCAGCCCCAGCATTTT.

This clonotype occurred many times. V is TRBV7-8 and J is TRBJ1-1; 7 nucleotides match TRBD1. The V gene's germline CDR1 is SGHVS and CDR2 FQNEAQ. The CDR3 is 15 amino acids. Trimming at V came to 4 bases and at J to 1 base, leaving 6 bases not matched to a gene. The CDR3 loop is CASSWAGTANTEAFF. CDR3 nucleotides: TGTGCCAGCAGCTGGGCCGGGACAGCGAACACTGAAGCTTTCTTT.

The V gene is TRBV19, the J gene TRBJ2-5, with D unclear. CDR3 length equals 13 residues. Trimming removed 1 base at V and 2 bases at J, with 5 bases between. Germline assignment: CDR1 LNHDA and CDR2 SQIVND (reference sequence). The CDR3: CASSIAAQETQYF. As DNA, the CDR3 is TGTGCCAGTAGTATAGCGGCACAAGAGACCCAGTACTTC.

For this clonotype: One end of the junction varies from germline; a read error may be responsible. The rearrangement uses TRBV7-8 and TRBJ2-3, with TRBD2 identical over 7 bases. Germline V gene sequence: CDR1 SGHVS, CDR2 FQNEAQ. The CDR3 is made up of 13 amino acids. The CDR3 here is CASCLVACGGEYF. As DNA, the CDR3 is TGTGCCAGCTGCTTAGTCGCTTGCGGGGGAGAGTATTTT.

The chain has TRBV19 and TRBJ2-2; D possibly corresponds to TRBD2 (6 bases). V lost 0 bases and J 5 bases, leaving 7 bases between the germline ends. Germline V gives CDR1 LNHDA, CDR2 SQIVND (reference sequence). This CDR3 has 14 amino acids. CDR3 in DNA: TGTGCCAGTAGTATAGACGCGGGAACCGGGGAGCTGTTTTTT. Amino acids: CASSIDAGTGELFF.

This clonotype was seen a few times. The chain carries TRBV7-6 and TRBJ1-2; D might be TRBD1 (6 bases). Trimming removed 4 bases at V and 4 bases at J, with 10 bases between. CDR1 and CDR2 (germline): SGHVS, FNYEAQ. The CDR3 runs 13 residues. CDR3 amino acids: CASSSGQFYGYTF. The CDR3 bases are TGTGCCAGCAGCTCCGGACAGTTCTATGGCTACACCTTC. Full variable domain (missing parts from reference TRBV7-6 and TRBJ1-2): GAGVSQSPRYKVTKRGQDVALRCDPISGHVSLYWYRQALGQGPEFLTYFNYEAQQDKSGLPNDRFSAERPEGSISTLTIQRTEQRDSAMYRCASSSGQFYGYTFGSGTRLTVV.

The chain joins TRBV9 to TRBJ2-3; 7 nucleotides match TRBD1. The CDR3 extends over 15 amino acids. Germline CDR1 is SGDLS and CDR2 is YYNGEE. Losses at the gene ends were 6 bases for V and 2 bases for J; bases not matched to a gene: 9. CDR3 in amino acids: CASTDRDRVTDTQYF. DNA for the CDR3: TGTGCCAGCACGGACCGCGACAGGGTCACAGATACGCAGTATTTT. The variable domain in full, with the rest retrieved from reference TRBV9 and TRBJ2-3, is DSGVTQTPKHLITATGQRVTLRCSPRSGDLSVYWYQQSLDQGLQFLIQYYNGEERAKGNILERFSAQQFPDLHSELNLSSLELGDSALYFCASTDRDRVTDTQYFGPGTRLTVL.

In this sample, this clonotype turned up a few times. V is TRBV7-9 and J is TRBJ1-2; D unclear. Looked up from germline, CDR1 is SEHNR and CDR2 is FQNEAQ (reference sequence). This CDR3 has 17 residues. Deletions cut 5 bases from V and 1 base from J, with 20 bases between. CDR3 sequence reads: CASSGYGVRLINYGYTF. DNA for the CDR3: TGTGCCAGCAGCGGGTACGGGGTACGCTTGATTAACTATGGCTACACCTTC.